Sequencing of this T cell receptor beta chain was carried out in a study of PD-L1 blockade in urothelial cancer. Sequencing was performed with immunoSEQ multiplex PCR; in TCRdb, only in-frame clones are kept and a portion is missing. The sample lists some 120,000 clones; around 84% were seen once. Time point described: pretreatment peripheral blood. The V gene end was trimmed by 7 bases and the J gene end by 0 bases; junction bases not matched to a gene: 9. The CDR3 consists of 17 residues. Germline loops: CDR1 MDHEN, CDR2 SYDVKM. The chain joins TRBV28 to TRBJ2-6; 7 nucleotides match TRBD1. The specimen was PBMCs, collected around atezolizumab (anti-PD-L1) treatment. The origin of this receptor is a man aged 50-59 years with urothelial cancer. The CDR3 sequence: CASNRQGLNSGANVLTF. In DNA form, the CDR3 reads TGTGCCAGCAACAGACAGGGCCTCAACTCTGGGGCCAACGTCCTGACTTTC.